A single sample is the source of the 27 T cell receptor beta chains below, sequenced in a study of blood T cell repertoires in COVID-19. Libraries were prepared by immunoSEQ multiplex PCR; TCRdb keeps only in-frame clonotypes and omits some of them. This table has about 480,000 clones, roughly nine tenths appearing once. Sequencing input: peripheral blood. The receptors originated from a woman in her forties or fifties with COVID-19, enrolled during active disease.

V is TRBV9 and J is TRBJ2-1; perhaps TRBD2 as D (5 bases). This CDR3 contains 15 residues. Germline V CDR1 and CDR2: SGDLS, YYNGEE. The V end lost 5 bases, the J end lost 0 bases, and 12 bases lay between the germline ends. The CDR3 reads CASSKDFSSYNEQFF. In DNA form, the CDR3 reads TGTGCCAGCAGTAAGGACTTTAGCTCCTACAATGAGCAGTTCTTC.

V usage is TRBV28 and J usage is TRBJ2-5; no clear D gene. This CDR3 contains 13 residues. Germline V gene sequence: CDR1 MDHEN, CDR2 SYDVKM. The V end lost 7 bases, the J end lost 7 bases, and 16 bases lay between the germline ends. CDR3 in amino acids: CASTVGKLGTQYF. CDR3 DNA sequence: TGTGCCAGCACCGTCGGCAAGCTAGGGACCCAGTACTTC.

The chain couples TRBV9 to TRBJ1-4; 8 bases are shared with TRBD1. CDR3 length equals 15 residues. From germline, CDR1 is SGDLS and CDR2 YYNGEE. Germline trimming cut 0 bases from V and 8 bases from J; bases unmatched to any gene: 6. The CDR3 sequence is CASSVAGTGGEKLFF. The CDR3 DNA is TGTGCCAGCAGCGTAGCGGGGACAGGAGGAGAAAAACTGTTTTTT.

The chain joins TRBV28 to TRBJ1-4, with 7 bases lining up with TRBD1. CDR1 is MDHEN, CDR2 SYDVKM, per germline. The V and J ends lost 5 bases and 6 bases, in that order; junction bases with no gene match: 6. The CDR3 is made up of 14 amino acids. The CDR3, as DNA: TGTGCCAGCAGTGCGGGACAGCTGTATGAAAAACTGTTTTTT. It is translated as CASSAGQLYEKLFF.

The chain uses TRBV5-1 and TRBJ1-2, with D hard to call. V dropped 0 bases and J dropped 4 bases, with 10 bases sitting between them. Germline CDR1 is SGHRS and CDR2 is YFSETQ. This CDR3 is 14 amino acids long. CDR3 sequence (DNA): TGCGCCAGCAGCTTGGACAGTCCCATCTATGGCTACACCTTC. As protein: CASSLDSPIYGYTF.

This clone was picked up one time. The chain recombines TRBV28 with TRBJ1-5; TRBD1 is a possible D gene (6 bases). Per germline, CDR1 MDHEN and CDR2 SYDVKM. V gave up 9 bases and J gave up 4 bases, with 13 bases separating them. The CDR3 extends over 13 amino acids. The CDR3 sequence: CASFTGLNQPQHF. CDR3 nucleotide sequence: TGTGCCAGTTTCACAGGGCTGAATCAGCCCCAGCATTTT. Complete variable domain (other parts from reference TRBV28 and TRBJ1-5): DVKVTQSSRYLVKRTGEKVFLECVQDMDHENMFWYRQDPGLGLRLIYFSYDVKMKEKGDIPEGYSVSREKKERFSLILESASTNQTSMYLCASFTGLNQPQHFGDGTRLSIL.

The chain is built from TRBV11-3 and TRBJ1-1, with 7 bases identical to TRBD1. V lost 0 bases and J lost 10; bases outside the gene matches: 5. The CDR3 contains 13 residues. Germline-derived CDR1 and CDR2 are SGHNT and YENEEA. The CDR3 DNA follows: TGTGCCAGCAGCTTAGATCAAGGGGGCCGAGCTTTCTTT. It specifies CASSLDQGGRAFF.

The rearrangement joins TRBV5-1 to TRBJ2-3, with 13 bases matching TRBD2. The CDR3 is 17 residues long. V shed 4 bases and J 6 bases; nucleotides not matched to a gene: 11. Germline V gene data show CDR1 as SGHRS and CDR2 as YFSETQ. CDR3 DNA: TGCGCCAGCAGCCCGGGACTAGCGGGGCTCAGCGGGGATACGCAGTATTTT. Encoded protein: CASSPGLAGLSGDTQYF.

J is TRBJ1-4 and V is TRBV7-9; D may be TRBD1 (5 bases). Trimming cost V 4 bases and J 3 bases, with 18 bases left between them. The germline CDR1 and CDR2 sequences are SEHNR and FQNEAQ (reference sequence). This CDR3 comprises 17 residues. The chain's CDR3 is CASSYFGLRGANEKLFF. CDR3 in DNA: TGTGCCAGCAGCTATTTCGGGCTACGGGGGGCTAATGAAAAACTGTTTTTT.

This chain's CDR3 is CASGSPPHRTASTDTQYF. The CDR3 nucleotides are TGTGCTAGTGGTTCCCCTCCACACAGGACCGCTAGCACAGATACGCAGTATTTT. V and J are TRBV12-5 and TRBJ2-3; D is perhaps TRBD1 (5 bases). Germline assignment: CDR1 LGHNT and CDR2 FRNRAP. Trimming shortened V by 4 bases and J by 0 bases, and 20 bases separated the two germline ends. The CDR3 covers 18 residues.

As DNA, the CDR3 is TGTGCCACCAGCTCTGACAAGTCTGAAAAACTGTTTTTT. Protein product: CATSSDKSEKLFF. The chain is built from TRBV15 and TRBJ1-4; no firm D call. Germline V gene data show CDR1 as LNHNV and CDR2 as YYDKDF (reference sequence). The CDR3 runs 13 residues. Trimming removed 5 bases at V and 7 bases at J, with 11 bases between.

CDR3 bases: TGTGCCAGCAGCTCACCGGGACTCGCCAAACAAGATTACACCGGGGAGCTGTTTTTT. Its protein product is CASSSPGLAKQDYTGELFF. V and J are TRBV9 and TRBJ2-2; possible D gene TRBD2, 6 bases. The germline CDR1 and CDR2 sequences are SGDLS and YYNGEE. The CDR3 is made up of 19 amino acids. Trimming stripped 4 bases from V and 3 bases from J, with 25 bases between.

The chain couples TRBV15 to TRBJ1-3; D is uncertain. The germline V gene has CDR1 LNHNV and CDR2 YYDKDF (reference sequence). Trimming left V 0 bases short and J 4 bases short, with 10 bases between. CDR3 length: 15 amino acids. The CDR3 loop reads CATSRDRPTGNTIYF. The CDR3 DNA reads TGTGCCACCAGCAGAGATCGGCCGACAGGAAACACCATATATTTT.

The genes are TRBV7-8 and TRBJ2-3; 8 bases align to TRBD2. The germline V gene has CDR1 SGHVS and CDR2 FQNEAQ. The CDR3 covers 16 residues. The V gene end was trimmed by 1 base and the J gene end by 4 bases; junction bases not matched to a gene: 7. CDR3 region: CASSLVSGGGSDTQYF. CDR3 sequence (DNA): TGTGCCAGCAGCTTAGTTTCGGGGGGGGGTTCAGATACGCAGTATTTT.

V usage is TRBV30 and J usage is TRBJ1-2; 8 bases are shared with TRBD1. The CDR3 sequence is 15 residues long. The V gene end was trimmed by 3 bases and the J gene end by 5 bases; junction bases not matched to a gene: 11. From germline, CDR1 is GTSNPN and CDR2 SVGIG (reference sequence). CDR3 loop: CAWSAAGGAWYGYTF. The CDR3 bases are TGTGCCTGGAGCGCCGCAGGGGGCGCATGGTATGGCTACACCTTC.

This clone showed up just once. The V call is TRBV24-1, the J call TRBJ2-3; TRBD2 matches at 15 bases. The length of the CDR3 is 17 residues. Germline V gene sequence: CDR1 KGHDR, CDR2 SFDVKD. V lost 4 bases, J lost 7 bases, and 8 bases stayed unmatched. The CDR3 bases are TGTGCCACCAGTGACCCTGGGACTAGCGGGGGGCGGCATACGCAGTATTTT. It translates to CATSDPGTSGGRHTQYF.

This chain connects TRBV9 to TRBJ1-2; 8 nucleotides line up with TRBD1. V gave up 0 bases and J gave up 2 bases; unmatched junction bases: 3. From germline, CDR1 is SGDLS and CDR2 YYNGEE. The CDR3 has 15 amino acids. The CDR3 nucleotides read TGTGCCAGCAGCGTAGGGGCAGGGGGCAACTATGGCTACACCTTC. This encodes CASSVGAGGNYGYTF.

This chain links TRBV9 with TRBJ1-1, with 10 positions matching TRBD1. The CDR3 totals 14 residues. V shed 4 bases and J 6 bases; nucleotides not matched to a gene: 6. Germline V gene data show CDR1 as SGDLS and CDR2 as YYNGEE. CDR3 protein: CASSLGQGTAEAFF. The CDR3 DNA follows: TGTGCCAGCAGCCTGGGACAGGGGACAGCTGAAGCTTTCTTT.

V usage is TRBV5-5 and J usage is TRBJ2-7; TRBD2 is a possible D gene (5 bases). The germline V gene encodes CDR1 SGHKS and CDR2 YYEKEE (reference sequence). The ends were cut back, 4 bases at V and 5 bases at J, with 10 bases in the middle. The CDR3 spans 12 residues. This CDR3 reads CASSPGWDEQYF. The CDR3 DNA follows: TGTGCCAGCAGCCCGGGGTGGGACGAGCAGTACTTC.

The chain couples TRBV2 to TRBJ2-7; 8 nucleotides agree with TRBD1. J gave up 1 base and V 8 bases, and 7 bases lay outside the gene matches. Germline lookup yields CDR1 SNHLY and CDR2 FYNNEI. CDR3 length: 14 amino acids. The CDR3 sequence is CASRPGGFSYEQYF. The CDR3 bases are TGTGCCAGCCGTCCAGGGGGCTTTTCCTACGAGCAGTACTTC.

The V and J genes are TRBV14 and TRBJ2-7; D gene ambiguous. V was trimmed by 3 bases and J by 3 bases, leaving 15 bases between them. Germline CDR1 SGHDN, CDR2 FVKESK. The CDR3 is 15 amino acids. This chain's CDR3 is CASSQAGSLDYEQYF. CDR3 nucleotide sequence: TGTGCCAGCAGCCAGGCCGGGTCGCTGGACTACGAGCAGTACTTC. Drawing the rest from reference TRBV14 and TRBJ2-7, the complete variable domain is EAGVTQFPSHSVIEKGQTVTLRCDPISGHDNLYWYRRVMGKEIKFLLHFVKESKQDESGMPNNRFLAERTGGTYSTLKVQPAELEDSGVYFCASSQAGSLDYEQYFGPGTRLTVT.

This clone showed up just once. The chain joins TRBV19 to TRBJ2-7; TRBD1 matches at 9 bases. CDR3 length: 14 amino acids. Trimming cost V 5 bases and J 1 base; bases outside gene matches: 3. Germline assignment: CDR1 LNHDA and CDR2 SQIVND (reference sequence). CDR3 DNA sequence: TGTGCCAGTAGTGCCGGGACAGGGTCCTACGAGCAGTACTTC. Translated, it gives CASSAGTGSYEQYF.

The chain carries TRBV21-1 and TRBJ2-1; TRBD1, the D gene given by the table, was not confirmed from the DNA. TRBV21-1 is reported as a pseudogene. CDR3 size: 14 residues. The CDR3 spells CASSKGSQANEQFF. CDR3 coding DNA: TGTGCCAGCAGCAAAGGCAGCCAGGCCAATGAGCAGTTCTTC.

The chain links TRBV7-8 to TRBJ1-6; D remains ambiguous. This CDR3 has 15 residues. Germline values: CDR1 SGHVS, CDR2 FQNEAQ. With 2 bases removed from V and 5 bases from J, the gap between germline ends came to 10 bases. The CDR3 loop is CASSLYSGNNSPLHF. In DNA form, the CDR3 reads TGTGCCAGCAGCTTATACTCGGGGAATAATTCACCCCTCCACTTT.

The chain joins TRBV10-2 to TRBJ2-1; 8 bases are a match to TRBD2. The germline gives CDR1 WSHSY, CDR2 SAAADI. The CDR3 runs 15 residues. The V segment lost 4 bases and the J segment 1 base; nucleotides outside the gene matches: 3. CDR3 protein: CASSVTSGSYNEQFF. The CDR3 DNA follows: TGCGCCAGCAGTGTCACTAGCGGTTCCTACAATGAGCAGTTCTTC.

The J gene is TRBJ2-5, the V gene TRBV28; possibly TRBD1 for D (6 bases). The germline CDR1 and CDR2 sequences are MDHEN and SYDVKM. The CDR3 runs to 15 residues. The V end lost 3 bases, the J end lost 6 bases, and 17 bases lay between the germline ends. The CDR3 nucleotides read TGTGCCAGCAGTTTGTCAGGGGCCCTCGGTCAGACCCAGTACTTC. Its protein product is CASSLSGALGQTQYF.

The rearrangement uses TRBV4-2 and TRBJ2-1; 9 bases are shared with TRBD1. V shed 0 bases and J 9 bases; nucleotides not matched to a gene: 9. Germline-derived CDR1 and CDR2 are LGHNA and YNFKEQ. The CDR3 loop spans 16 amino acids. CDR3 sequence: CASSQDWGQGRGEQFF. DNA for the CDR3: TGTGCCAGCAGCCAAGATTGGGGACAGGGAAGGGGTGAGCAGTTCTTC.